One and the same sample provided the 24 T cell receptor beta chains below, sequenced in a study of blood T cell repertoires in COVID-19. Only in-frame clones appear in the TCRdb table, and some are missing; sequencing was by immunoSEQ multiplex PCR. The profile shows around 300,000 clones, under 90% of them singletons. The sequencing sample was made of PBMCs or T cells enriched from blood (not recorded which). The receptors here all came from a woman in her sixties or seventies who had recovered from COVID-19.

The chain joins TRBV5-1 to TRBJ1-4; TRBD1 matches at 8 bases. V gave up 2 bases and J gave up 8 bases; unmatched junction bases: 8. Germline V lookup: CDR1 SGHRS, CDR2 YFSETQ. The CDR3 spans 15 residues. The CDR3 region is CASSFYRGKEEKLFF. The CDR3 bases are TGCGCCAGCAGCTTTTACAGGGGGAAGGAGGAAAAACTGTTTTTT.

The table lists this clone with a few counts. The V gene is TRBV3-1 (or the pseudogene TRBV3-2), the J gene TRBJ2-5; D perhaps matches TRBD1 (6 bases). Germline assignment: CDR1 LGHDT and CDR2 YNNKEL (reference sequence). The germline V and J ends were trimmed by 4 bases and 5 bases, with 14 bases remaining between them. The CDR3 is made up of 14 amino acids. CDR3 bases: TGTGCCAGCAGCCCTCGAACAGGGCATGAGACCCAGTACTTC. Translated, it gives CASSPRTGHETQYF.

This chain joins TRBV7-2 and TRBJ2-3; D may be TRBD2 (6 bases). The V end lost 7 bases, the J end lost 2 bases, and 16 bases lay between the germline ends. The germline V gene has CDR1 SGHTA and CDR2 FQGNSA. The CDR3 length is 15 residues. CDR3 region: CASTSRREDTDTQYF. CDR3 in DNA: TGTGCCAGCACCTCGAGGAGGGAGGACACAGATACGCAGTATTTT.

The chain carries TRBV30 and TRBJ1-5, with TRBD1 matching 9 bases. The CDR3 is made up of 13 amino acids. Germline trimming cut 5 bases from V and 11 bases from J; bases unmatched to any gene: 10. CDR1 GTSNPN and CDR2 SVGIG come from the germline V gene (reference sequence). The CDR3 region is CAWADRGKLTQHF. CDR3 sequence (DNA): TGTGCCTGGGCGGACAGGGGCAAATTGACCCAGCATTTT.

This chain uses TRBV11-2 with TRBJ2-5, with D possibly TRBD2 on 6 matching bases. The V and J ends lost 7 bases and 2 bases respectively, with 17 bases between them. Germline CDR1 SGHAT, CDR2 FQNNGV. This CDR3 is 15 amino acids long. The CDR3 DNA is TGTGCCAGCACTCTGACCCGGGGGAGTCAAGAGACCCAGTACTTC. Amino acid sequence: CASTLTRGSQETQYF.

The CDR3 here is CASSKVEGNTIYF. In nucleotides, the CDR3 is TGTGCCAGCAGCAAAGTAGAAGGAAACACCATATATTTT. The chain links TRBV21-1 to TRBJ1-3. TRBV21-1 is a pseudogene segment. The CDR3 covers 13 residues.

A note on this clone: Additional DNA sequences in this sample encode the identical CDR3. The rearrangement links TRBV6-2 or TRBV6-3 to TRBJ1-5; 9 bases are shared with TRBD1. The CDR3 contains 15 residues. The V gene's germline CDR1 is MNHEY and CDR2 SVGEGT. Trimming at V came to 3 bases and at J to 4 bases, leaving 4 bases not matched to a gene. The CDR3 DNA follows: TGTGCCAGCAGTTATCGAGGACAGGGGAATCAGCCCCAGCATTTT. Its protein is CASSYRGQGNQPQHF.

The J gene is TRBJ1-5, the V gene TRBV5-8; 7 bases are a match to TRBD1. Germline V gives CDR1 SGHTS, CDR2 YDEGEE. V lost 0 bases to trimming and J lost 3 bases; unmatched junction nucleotides: 3. The CDR3 sequence is 15 residues long. The DNA for the CDR3 is TGTGCCAGCAGCTTGGTAGGGGGCTTCAATCAGCCCCAGCATTTT. Translating gives CASSLVGGFNQPQHF. Combining the CDR3 with reference TRBV5-8 and TRBJ1-5 gives the whole variable domain EAGVTQSPTHLIKTRGQQATLRCSPISGHTSVYWYQQALGLGLQFLLWYDEGEERNRGNFPPRFSGRQFPNYSSELNVNALELEDSALYLCASSLVGGFNQPQHFGDGTRLSIL.

This chain links TRBV2 with TRBJ1-1; D is perhaps TRBD1 (5 bases). Germline CDR1 reads SNHLY; CDR2 reads FYNNEI. The CDR3 is made up of 13 amino acids. The V end was cut by 9 bases, the J end by 2 bases, with 13 bases between. The chain's CDR3 is CASSRQFNTEAFF. The CDR3 nucleotides are TGTGCCAGTTCCAGACAGTTCAACACTGAAGCTTTCTTT. The full variable domain, completed using reference TRBV2 and TRBJ1-1, is EPEVTQTPSHQVTQMGQEVILRCVPISNHLYFYWYRQILGQKVEFLVSFYNNEISEKSEIFDDQFSVERPDGSNFTLKIRSTKLEDSAMYFCASSRQFNTEAFFGQGTRLTVV.

This chain uses TRBV24-1 with TRBJ1-5, with a weak D call TRBD1 (5 bases). The CDR3 is 17 amino acids. Deletions cut 2 bases from V and 1 base from J, with 14 bases between. Germline V CDR1 and CDR2: KGHDR, SFDVKD. CDR3 nucleotide sequence: TGTGCCACCAGTGATTCGCAGGGTCTTGGGAGCAATCAGCCCCAGCATTTT. Its translation: CATSDSQGLGSNQPQHF.

The V gene is TRBV24-1, the J gene TRBJ2-3; the D gene is possibly TRBD2 (7 bases). In germline, CDR1 is KGHDR, CDR2 SFDVKD. This CDR3 contains 12 residues. V lost 9 bases and J lost 7, with 13 bases in between. The CDR3 nucleotides read TGTGCCACCGGGGGAGGGGGGAATACGCAGTATTTT. Amino acid sequence: CATGGGGNTQYF.

The rearrangement joins TRBV5-4 to TRBJ2-7; the D gene is possibly TRBD1 (5 bases). V lost 4 bases to trimming and J lost 9 bases, with 20 bases between them. The CDR3 extends over 14 amino acids. CDR1 SGHNT and CDR2 YYREEE come from the germline V gene (reference sequence). The CDR3 region is CASSLEYLREVQYF. The CDR3 coding sequence is TGTGCCAGCAGCCTGGAATACCTCAGGGAAGTGCAGTACTTC.

The gene calls are TRBV19 and TRBJ1-2; the D gene is possibly TRBD1 (6 bases). Per germline, CDR1 LNHDA and CDR2 SQIVND (reference sequence). There are 18 residues in the CDR3. The ends were cut back, 1 base at V and 1 base at J, with 19 bases in the middle. CDR3 DNA sequence: TGTGCCAGTAGTATAGTGTCGCCGACAGGCGGAAATAACTATGGCTACACCTTC. Translation gives CASSIVSPTGGNNYGYTF.

The chain carries TRBV28 and TRBJ1-2, with unresolved D. From germline, CDR1 is MDHEN and CDR2 SYDVKM. V lost 4 bases and J lost 5, with 17 bases in between. The CDR3 is made up of 15 amino acids. As DNA, the CDR3 is TGTGCCAGCAGTTCCCTAAACCTACGGGGATATGGCTACACCTTC. It specifies CASSSLNLRGYGYTF.

The V call is TRBV3-1 (or the pseudogene TRBV3-2), the J call TRBJ2-2; D is unclear. Germline lookup yields CDR1 LGHDT and CDR2 YNNKEL (reference sequence). Trimming shortened V by 1 base and J by 0 bases, and 3 bases separated the two germline ends. The CDR3 consists of 14 residues. CDR3: CASSQVANTGELFF. DNA for the CDR3: TGTGCCAGCAGCCAAGTAGCGAACACCGGGGAGCTGTTTTTT.

The V call is TRBV18, the J call TRBJ1-1; 9 bases line up with TRBD1. CDR1 KGHSH and CDR2 LQKENI come from the germline V gene. The CDR3 has 14 residues. Trimming took 6 bases from V and 3 from J; bases not matched to a gene: 5. The CDR3 region is CASSYDRGDTEAFF. CDR3 sequence (DNA): TGTGCCAGCTCCTACGACAGGGGGGACACTGAAGCTTTCTTT.

The chain couples TRBV28 to TRBJ2-1; 7 positions match TRBD1. Trimming at V came to 7 bases and at J to 4 bases, leaving 7 bases not matched to a gene. The CDR3 is made up of 14 amino acids. Germline V gene data show CDR1 as MDHEN and CDR2 as SYDVKM. CDR3 protein: CASTQGVGYNEQFF. The CDR3 DNA follows: TGTGCCAGCACCCAGGGGGTAGGGTACAATGAGCAGTTCTTC.

This clone was recorded once. This chain links TRBV5-1 with TRBJ1-1; TRBD1 matches at 11 bases. Germline assignment: CDR1 SGHRS and CDR2 YFSETQ. After removal of 4 bases from V and 7 bases from J, the junction contained 15 bases not matched to a gene. The CDR3 is 17 residues long. The CDR3 spells CASSPVPGQGETYEAFF. The CDR3 bases are TGCGCCAGCAGCCCCGTCCCGGGACAGGGGGAGACATATGAAGCTTTCTTT.

The V and J genes are TRBV5-4 and TRBJ2-7; 7 bases fit TRBD1. V gave up 1 base and J gave up 0 bases; unmatched junction bases: 4. Germline CDR1 reads SGHNT; CDR2 reads YYREEE (reference sequence). The CDR3 runs 15 residues. The CDR3 sequence is CASSLPQGSSYEQYF. The CDR3, as DNA: TGTGCCAGCAGCTTGCCACAGGGGTCCTCCTACGAGCAGTACTTC.

This clone came up once. J is TRBJ2-1 and V is TRBV11-2, with D tentatively TRBD2 (6 bases). V was shortened by 1 base and J by 4 bases, with 11 bases between the two germline ends. The CDR3 is made up of 15 amino acids. Germline V gene data show CDR1 as SGHAT and CDR2 as FQNNGV. In DNA, the CDR3 is TGTGCCAGCAGCTTAGGGGGCGGGATATACAATGAGCAGTTCTTC. Protein product: CASSLGGGIYNEQFF.

The rearrangement uses TRBV7-2 and TRBJ1-1; unclear D gene. CDR1 is SGHTA, CDR2 FQGNSA, per germline. The CDR3 loop spans 14 amino acids. V gave up 6 bases and J gave up 3 bases, with 14 bases separating them. The CDR3 sequence is CASSSGSPDTEAFF. CDR3 nucleotides: TGTGCCAGCAGTTCCGGGAGCCCTGACACTGAAGCTTTCTTT.

V is TRBV28 and J is TRBJ2-1, with 7 bases identical to TRBD2. This CDR3 spans 15 amino acids. Per the germline V gene, CDR1 is MDHEN and CDR2 is SYDVKM. J gave up 0 bases and V 11 bases, and 10 bases lay outside the gene matches. The CDR3 spells CAASSGPSSYNEQFF. CDR3 DNA sequence: TGTGCCGCCTCTAGCGGCCCTAGCTCCTACAATGAGCAGTTCTTC. Complete variable domain (other parts from reference TRBV28 and TRBJ2-1): DVKVTQSSRYLVKRTGEKVFLECVQDMDHENMFWYRQDPGLGLRLIYFSYDVKMKEKGDIPEGYSVSREKKERFSLILESASTNQTSMYLCAASSGPSSYNEQFFGPGTRLTVL.

The V gene is TRBV28, the J gene TRBJ1-5; D might be TRBD1 (6 bases). V lost 6 bases, J lost 5 bases, and 14 bases lay in between. The CDR3 is 14 amino acids. The germline V gene has CDR1 MDHEN and CDR2 SYDVKM. As DNA, the CDR3 is TGTGCCAGCAGCTACCCCGACAGGTATCAGCCCCAGCATTTT. Amino acid sequence: CASSYPDRYQPQHF. Combining the CDR3 with reference TRBV28 and TRBJ1-5 gives the whole variable domain DVKVTQSSRYLVKRTGEKVFLECVQDMDHENMFWYRQDPGLGLRLIYFSYDVKMKEKGDIPEGYSVSREKKERFSLILESASTNQTSMYLCASSYPDRYQPQHFGDGTRLSIL.

The gene calls are TRBV6-5 and TRBJ2-7, with D uncertain. The V gene lost 5 bases and the J gene lost 2 bases, with 10 bases spanning the gap. This CDR3 has 13 amino acids. Germline V CDR1 and CDR2: MNHEY, SVGAGI. CDR3 nucleotides: TGTGCCAGCAGTCAGTACGGAGCCTACGAGCAGTACTTC. Residues: CASSQYGAYEQYF.